The 8 T cell receptor beta chains below were found in one sample sequenced in a study of shared clonotypes between healthy human individuals. The repertoire was sequenced with immunoSEQ multiplex PCR; TCRdb's copy has only in-frame clones and lacks some. This table has millions of clones, roughly 92% appearing once. Sequencing input: naive CD4+ T cells sorted from blood. Subset of the sample: CD45RA+ positively selected. These receptors all stem from a young man in good health.

The genes are TRBV5-6 and TRBJ2-3, with TRBD2 matching 8 bases. Germline V gene lookup returns CDR1 SGHDT and CDR2 YYEEEE. V lost 3 bases and J lost 8; bases outside the gene matches: 11. The CDR3 totals 15 residues. This CDR3 is CASSSRGVLRGTQYF. The CDR3 DNA reads as TGTGCCAGCAGCTCGCGGGGGGTCCTTCGCGGTACGCAGTATTTT.

The chain carries TRBV6-5 and TRBJ1-6, with D tentatively TRBD1 (5 bases). Germline CDR1 MNHEY, CDR2 SVGAGI. V gave up 6 bases and J gave up 8 bases, with 17 bases separating them. CDR3 length: 15 residues. The CDR3 loop reads CASSPSGTSDSPLHF. CDR3 coding DNA: TGTGCCAGCAGCCCCTCCGGGACTTCTGATTCACCCCTCCACTTT.

This clone has just one count. This chain connects TRBV18 to TRBJ2-1; 7 nucleotides line up with TRBD2. V shed 0 bases and J 8 bases; nucleotides not matched to a gene: 10. This CDR3 contains 16 residues. Germline lookup yields CDR1 KGHSH and CDR2 LQKENI. The CDR3 DNA sequence: TGTGCCAGCTCACCACCTGTCGGGGGGTCAGCGGATGAGCAGTTCTTC. Translation gives CASSPPVGGSADEQFF.

V usage is TRBV29-1 and J usage is TRBJ2-2; possible D gene TRBD2, 6 bases. CDR3 length: 15 residues. The germline V gene has CDR1 SQVTM and CDR2 ANQGSEA. V was shortened by 3 bases and J by 1 base, with 12 bases between the two germline ends. The CDR3 coding sequence is TGCAGCGTTGATAGACGGGAGAGGAACACCGGGGAGCTGTTTTTT. Its protein product is CSVDRRERNTGELFF.

The V and J genes are TRBV30 and TRBJ1-2; no reliable D call. The V and J ends lost 0 bases and 4 bases respectively, with 9 bases between them. The germline CDR1 and CDR2 sequences are GTSNPN and SVGIG (reference sequence). CDR3 length: 13 residues. CDR3 sequence reads: CAWSVDGLYGYTF. Here the CDR3 DNA reads TGTGCCTGGAGTGTGGACGGTCTCTATGGCTACACCTTC.

CDR3 in DNA: TGTGCCAGCAGTCCCCGACTAGCGGGAGTTAGTGAGCAGTTCTTC. It is translated as CASSPRLAGVSEQFF. The chain has TRBV6-5 and TRBJ2-1; 12 nucleotides agree with TRBD2. The CDR3 loop spans 15 amino acids. The germline V gene has CDR1 MNHEY and CDR2 SVGAGI. The ends lost 5 bases at V and 9 bases at J; junction bases unmatched: 8.

The chain uses TRBV19 and TRBJ2-5, with unresolved D. From germline, CDR1 is LNHDA and CDR2 SQIVND (reference sequence). Trimming removed 7 bases from V and 7 bases from J, with 4 bases in between. This CDR3 is built from 9 residues. CDR3 sequence: CASNGTQYF. The CDR3 DNA follows: TGTGCCAGTAACGGGACCCAGTACTTC.

This clone came up a few times. The CDR3 nucleotides are TGTGCCAGCAGCTTGGCCAACACCTACGAGCAGTACTTC. Its translation is CASSLANTYEQYF. V and J are TRBV5-6 and TRBJ2-7; D unresolved. The CDR3 is made up of 13 amino acids. Germline loops: CDR1 SGHDT, CDR2 YYEEEE. V was shortened by 0 bases and J by 2 bases, with 6 bases between the two germline ends.